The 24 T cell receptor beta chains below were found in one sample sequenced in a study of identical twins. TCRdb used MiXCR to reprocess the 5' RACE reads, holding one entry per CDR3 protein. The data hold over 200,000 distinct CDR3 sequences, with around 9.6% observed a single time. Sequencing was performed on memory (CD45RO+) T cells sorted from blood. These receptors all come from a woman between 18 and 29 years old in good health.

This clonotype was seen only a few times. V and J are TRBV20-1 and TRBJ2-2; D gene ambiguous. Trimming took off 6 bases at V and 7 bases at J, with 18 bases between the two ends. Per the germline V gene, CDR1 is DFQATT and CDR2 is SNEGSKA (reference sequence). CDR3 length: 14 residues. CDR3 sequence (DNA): TGCAGTGCCCCTAGGCGGACCCCCAGCGGGGAGCTGTTTTTT. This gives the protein CSAPRRTPSGELFF.

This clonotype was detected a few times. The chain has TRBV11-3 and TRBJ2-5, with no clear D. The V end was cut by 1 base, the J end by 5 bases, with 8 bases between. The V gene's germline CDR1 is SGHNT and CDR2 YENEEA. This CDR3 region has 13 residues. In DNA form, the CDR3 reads TGTGCCAGCAGCTTAGGCAGCAGGGAGACCCAGTACTTC. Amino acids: CASSLGSRETQYF. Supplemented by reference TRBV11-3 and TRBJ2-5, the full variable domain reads EAGVVQSPRYKIIEKKQPVAFWCNPISGHNTLYWYLQNLGQGPELLIRYENEEAVDDSQLPKDRFSAERLKGVDSTLKIQPAELGDSAVYLCASSLGSRETQYFGPGTRLLVL.

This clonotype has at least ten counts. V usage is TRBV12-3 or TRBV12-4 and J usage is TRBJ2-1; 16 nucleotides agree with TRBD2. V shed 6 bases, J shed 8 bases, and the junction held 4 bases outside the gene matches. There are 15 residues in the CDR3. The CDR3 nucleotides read TGTGCCAGCAGCCCAGGGACTAGCGGGAGGGATGAGCAGTTCTTC. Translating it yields CASSPGTSGRDEQFF.

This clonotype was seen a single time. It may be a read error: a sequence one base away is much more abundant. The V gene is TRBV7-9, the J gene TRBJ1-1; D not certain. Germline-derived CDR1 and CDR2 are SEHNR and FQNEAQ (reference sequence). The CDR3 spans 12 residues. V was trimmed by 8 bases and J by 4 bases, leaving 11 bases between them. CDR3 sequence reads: CASPLDGTEAFF. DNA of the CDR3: TGTGCCAGCCCCCTGGACGGCACTGAAGCTTTCTTT.

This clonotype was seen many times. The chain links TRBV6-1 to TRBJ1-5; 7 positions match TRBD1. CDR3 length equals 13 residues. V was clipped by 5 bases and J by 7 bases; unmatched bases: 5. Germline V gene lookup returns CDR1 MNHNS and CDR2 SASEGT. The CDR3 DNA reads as TGTGCCAGCAGTAGGACAGGCGTCCAGCCCCAGCATTTT. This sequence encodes CASSRTGVQPQHF.

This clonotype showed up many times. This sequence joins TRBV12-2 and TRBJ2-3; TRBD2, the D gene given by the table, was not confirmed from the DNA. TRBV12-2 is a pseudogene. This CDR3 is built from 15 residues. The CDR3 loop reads CASRSTPEGTDTQYF. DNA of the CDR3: TGTGCAAGTCGCTCAACCCCGGAGGGGACAGATACGCAGTATTTT.

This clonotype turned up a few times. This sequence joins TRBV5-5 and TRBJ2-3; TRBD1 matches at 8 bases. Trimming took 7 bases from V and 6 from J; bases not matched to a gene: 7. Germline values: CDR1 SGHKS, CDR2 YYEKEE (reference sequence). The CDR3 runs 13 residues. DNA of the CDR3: TGTGCCAGCTTGACAGGGGCCTGGGATACGCAGTATTTT. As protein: CASLTGAWDTQYF.

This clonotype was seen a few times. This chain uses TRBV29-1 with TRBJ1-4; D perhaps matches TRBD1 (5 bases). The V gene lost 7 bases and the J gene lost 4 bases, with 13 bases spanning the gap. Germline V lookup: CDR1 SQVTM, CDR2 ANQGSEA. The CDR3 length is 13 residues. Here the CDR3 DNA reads TGCAGCGCTGGGGGAGCCTATAATGAAAAACTGTTTTTT. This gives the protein CSAGGAYNEKLFF.

CDR3 DNA sequence: TGTGCCAGCAGCTTAGGGGGGACAGGGGCGACCATTCAGTACTTC. It encodes CASSLGGTGATIQYF. The chain uses TRBV7-9 and TRBJ2-4, with TRBD1 identical over 10 bases. Trimming took 1 base from V and 9 from J; bases not matched to a gene: 6. CDR1 and CDR2 (germline): SEHNR, FQNEAQ (reference sequence). This CDR3 region has 15 residues.

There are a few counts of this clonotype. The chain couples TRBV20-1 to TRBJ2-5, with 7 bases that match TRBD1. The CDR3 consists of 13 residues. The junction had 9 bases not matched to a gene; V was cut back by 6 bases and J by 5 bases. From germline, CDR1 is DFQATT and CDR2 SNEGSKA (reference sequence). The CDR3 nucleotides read TGCAGTGCCCCGACAGGGCCGGGTGAGACCCAGTACTTC. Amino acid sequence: CSAPTGPGETQYF.

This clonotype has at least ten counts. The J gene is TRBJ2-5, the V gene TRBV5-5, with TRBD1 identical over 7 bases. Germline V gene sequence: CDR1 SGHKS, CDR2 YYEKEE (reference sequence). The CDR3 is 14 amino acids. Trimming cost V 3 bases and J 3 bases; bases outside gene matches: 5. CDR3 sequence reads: CASSSRQGEETQYF. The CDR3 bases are TGTGCCAGCAGCTCGCGACAGGGAGAAGAGACCCAGTACTTC.

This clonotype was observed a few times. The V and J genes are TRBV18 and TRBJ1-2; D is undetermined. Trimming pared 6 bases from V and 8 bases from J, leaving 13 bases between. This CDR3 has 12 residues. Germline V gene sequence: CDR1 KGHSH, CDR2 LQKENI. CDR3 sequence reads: CASSRPTKGYTF. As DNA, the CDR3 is TGTGCCAGCTCGCGGCCTACTAAAGGCTACACCTTC. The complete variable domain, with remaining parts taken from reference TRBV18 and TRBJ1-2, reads NAGVMQNPRHLVRRRGQEARLRCSPMKGHSHVYWYRQLPEEGLKFMVYLQKENIIDESGMPKERFSAEFPKEGPSILRIQQVVRGDSAAYFCASSRPTKGYTFGSGTRLTVV.

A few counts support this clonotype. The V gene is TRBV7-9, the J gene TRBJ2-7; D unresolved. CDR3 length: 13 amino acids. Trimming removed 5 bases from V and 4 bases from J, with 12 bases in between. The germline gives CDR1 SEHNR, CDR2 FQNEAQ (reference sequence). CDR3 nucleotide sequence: TGTGCCAGCAGCCGTTGGGGAACGTACGAGCAGTACTTC. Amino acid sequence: CASSRWGTYEQYF.

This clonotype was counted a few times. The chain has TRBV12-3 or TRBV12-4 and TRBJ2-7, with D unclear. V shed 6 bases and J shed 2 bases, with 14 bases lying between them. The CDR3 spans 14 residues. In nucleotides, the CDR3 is TGTGCCAGCAGCCTCGATAATAGTCCCTACGAGCAGTACTTC. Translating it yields CASSLDNSPYEQYF.

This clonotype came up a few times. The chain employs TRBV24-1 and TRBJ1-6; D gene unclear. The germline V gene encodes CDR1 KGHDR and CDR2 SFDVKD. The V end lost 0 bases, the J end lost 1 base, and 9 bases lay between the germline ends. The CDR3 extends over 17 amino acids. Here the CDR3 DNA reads TGTGCCACCAGTGATTTGTGGGCCCTATCCTATAATTCACCCCTCCACTTT. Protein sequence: CATSDLWALSYNSPLHF.

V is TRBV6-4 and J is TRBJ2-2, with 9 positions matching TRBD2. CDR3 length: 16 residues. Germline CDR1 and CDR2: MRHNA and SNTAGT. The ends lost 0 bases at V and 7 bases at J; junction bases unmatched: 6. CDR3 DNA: TGTGCCAGCAGTGACTCGGGCGGGGGGGCCGTCGGGGAGCTGTTTTTT. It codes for CASSDSGGGAVGELFF.

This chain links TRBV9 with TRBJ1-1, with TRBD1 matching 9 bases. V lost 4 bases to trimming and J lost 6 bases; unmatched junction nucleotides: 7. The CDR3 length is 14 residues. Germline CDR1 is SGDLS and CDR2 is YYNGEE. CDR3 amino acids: CASSRPGQGSEAFF. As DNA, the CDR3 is TGTGCCAGCAGCAGACCGGGACAGGGATCTGAAGCTTTCTTT.

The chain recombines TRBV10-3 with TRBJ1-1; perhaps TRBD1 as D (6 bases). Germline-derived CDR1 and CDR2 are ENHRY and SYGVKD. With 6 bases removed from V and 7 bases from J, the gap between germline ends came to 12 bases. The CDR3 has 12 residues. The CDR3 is CAIRGTSGEAFF. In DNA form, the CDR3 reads TGTGCCATCAGGGGGACATCTGGTGAAGCTTTCTTT.

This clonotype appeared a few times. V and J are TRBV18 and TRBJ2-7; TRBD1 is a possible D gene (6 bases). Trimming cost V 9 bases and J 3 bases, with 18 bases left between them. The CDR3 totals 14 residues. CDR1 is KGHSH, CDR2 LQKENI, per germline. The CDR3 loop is CASKTGRDNYEQYF. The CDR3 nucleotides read TGTGCCAGTAAAACCGGACGGGACAACTACGAGCAGTACTTC.

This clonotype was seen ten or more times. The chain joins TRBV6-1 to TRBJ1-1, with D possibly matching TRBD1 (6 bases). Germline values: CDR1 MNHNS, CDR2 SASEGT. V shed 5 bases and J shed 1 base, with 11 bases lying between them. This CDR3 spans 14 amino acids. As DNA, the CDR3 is TGTGCCAGCAGTCAGGGGTTCGCGAACACTGAAGCTTTCTTT. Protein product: CASSQGFANTEAFF.

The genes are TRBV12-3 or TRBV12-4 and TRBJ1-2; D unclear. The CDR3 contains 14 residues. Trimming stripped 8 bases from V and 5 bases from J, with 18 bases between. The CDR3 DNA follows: TGTGCCAGCCGCCTTGACGGGTCTGGGTATGGCTACACCTTC. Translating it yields CASRLDGSGYGYTF.

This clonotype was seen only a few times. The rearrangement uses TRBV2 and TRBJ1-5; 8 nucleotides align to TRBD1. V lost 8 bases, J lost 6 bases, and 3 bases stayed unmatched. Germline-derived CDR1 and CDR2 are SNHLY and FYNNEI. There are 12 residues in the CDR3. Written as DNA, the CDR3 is TGTGCCAGCGGGACAGGACCTCAGCCCCAGCATTTT. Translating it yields CASGTGPQPQHF.

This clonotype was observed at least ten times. In nucleotides, the CDR3 is TGTGCCAGCAGCGGACTGGGATCTGGGCAAGAGACCCAGTACTTC. Its translation is CASSGLGSGQETQYF. The chain links TRBV2 to TRBJ2-5, with D possibly being TRBD2 (5 bases). The germline V and J ends were trimmed by 6 bases and 2 bases, with 16 bases remaining between them. Germline CDR1 SNHLY, CDR2 FYNNEI. The CDR3 covers 15 residues.

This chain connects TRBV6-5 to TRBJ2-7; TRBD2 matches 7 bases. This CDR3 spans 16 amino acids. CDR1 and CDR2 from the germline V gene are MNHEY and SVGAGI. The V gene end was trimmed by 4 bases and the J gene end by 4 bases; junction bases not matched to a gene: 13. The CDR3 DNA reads TGTGCCAGCAGTTTAAATAAGCGGGATGGGGTATACGAGCAGTACTTC. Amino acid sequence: CASSLNKRDGVYEQYF.